The clone carrying this T cell receptor beta chain was found a few times. Its antigen is unidentified. This sample is drawn from a study of beta chain features in type 1 diabetes. The entirety of the isolated RNA underwent reverse transcription, so expressed TCRB transcripts were sequenced. Clones were sequenced by immunoSEQ multiplex PCR, and TCRdb holds only the in-frame ones, with some missing. The data hold some 240,000 clones, with 16% observed a single time. Whole-study findings and limits: Reads derived from cDNA could over-represent cells showing high TCR expression. A moderate, significant TCRB CDR3 shortening appeared in type 1 diabetes across four CD4+ subsets.

CDR3 length: 15 amino acids. The J segment lost 5 bases and the V segment lost 0 bases, leaving 1 base of the junction unmatched. The germline V gene encodes CDR1 SGDLS and CDR2 YYNGEE. This receptor was identified in a man younger than 40 with type 1 diabetes. The material sequenced was naive CD4+ T cells from blood. The chain has TRBV9 and TRBJ2-3, with 12 nucleotides matching TRBD2. The CDR3 loop is CASSVEGLAGDTQYF. CDR3 DNA sequence: TGTGCCAGCAGCGTAGAGGGACTAGCGGGAGATACGCAGTATTTT.